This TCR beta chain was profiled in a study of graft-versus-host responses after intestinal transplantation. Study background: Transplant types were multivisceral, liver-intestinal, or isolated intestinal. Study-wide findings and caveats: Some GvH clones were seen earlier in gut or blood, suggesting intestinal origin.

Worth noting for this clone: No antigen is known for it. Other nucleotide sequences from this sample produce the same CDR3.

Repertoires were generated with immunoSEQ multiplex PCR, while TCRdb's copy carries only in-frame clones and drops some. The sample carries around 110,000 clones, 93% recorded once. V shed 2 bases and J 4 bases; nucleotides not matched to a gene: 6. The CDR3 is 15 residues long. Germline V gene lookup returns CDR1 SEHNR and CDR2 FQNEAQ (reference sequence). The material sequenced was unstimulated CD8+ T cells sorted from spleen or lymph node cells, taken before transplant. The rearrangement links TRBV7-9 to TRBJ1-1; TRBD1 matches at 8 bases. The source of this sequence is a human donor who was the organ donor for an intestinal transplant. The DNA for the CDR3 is TGTGCCAGCAGCTTAACAGCGACAGGGGCCACTGAAGCTTTCTTT. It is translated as CASSLTATGATEAFF.